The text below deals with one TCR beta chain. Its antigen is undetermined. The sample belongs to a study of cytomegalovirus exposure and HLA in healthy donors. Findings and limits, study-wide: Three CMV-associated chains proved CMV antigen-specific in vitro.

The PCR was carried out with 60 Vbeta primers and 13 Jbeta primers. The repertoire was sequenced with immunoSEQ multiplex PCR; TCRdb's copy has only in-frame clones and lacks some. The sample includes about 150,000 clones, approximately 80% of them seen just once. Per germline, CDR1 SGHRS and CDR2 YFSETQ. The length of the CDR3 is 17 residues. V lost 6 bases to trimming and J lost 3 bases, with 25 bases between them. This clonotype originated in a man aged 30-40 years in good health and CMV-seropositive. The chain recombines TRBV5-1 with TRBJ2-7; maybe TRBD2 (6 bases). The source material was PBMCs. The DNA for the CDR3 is TGCGCCAGCAAGCCCGACACTGCCGAGGGACTGTACTACGAGCAGTACTTC. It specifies CASKPDTAEGLYYEQYF.